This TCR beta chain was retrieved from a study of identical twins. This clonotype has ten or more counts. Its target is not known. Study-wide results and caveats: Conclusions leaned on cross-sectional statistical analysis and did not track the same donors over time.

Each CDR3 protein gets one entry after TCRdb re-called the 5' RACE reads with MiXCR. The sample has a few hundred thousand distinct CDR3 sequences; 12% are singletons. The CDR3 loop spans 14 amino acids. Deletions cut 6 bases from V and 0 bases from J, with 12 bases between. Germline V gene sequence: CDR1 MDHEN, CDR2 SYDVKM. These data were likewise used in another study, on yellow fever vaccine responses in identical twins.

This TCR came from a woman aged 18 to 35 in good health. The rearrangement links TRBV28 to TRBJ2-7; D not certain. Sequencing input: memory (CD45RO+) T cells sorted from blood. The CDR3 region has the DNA TGTGCCAGCAGCCCAGTGTCGGTCTCCTACGAGCAGTACTTC. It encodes CASSPVSVSYEQYF.